The 27 T cell receptor beta chains given below trace back to one sample, sequenced in a study of shared clonotypes between healthy human individuals. The data were produced by immunoSEQ multiplex PCR, yet TCRdb's version contains in-frame clones alone and is incomplete. The sample carries around 320,000 clones, 80% to 90% recorded once. The sample comprised memory CD8+ T cells sorted from blood. Sample subset: CD45RO+ cells pooled with CCR7-negative TemRA cells. The receptors shown here come from a man between 18 and 29 years old in good health.

This clone has just one count. CDR3 DNA sequence: TGCAGCGTTGAAGAATTGCGACAGGGGAGATCACCGTACGAGCAGTACTTC. As protein: CSVEELRQGRSPYEQYF. The genes are TRBV29-1 and TRBJ2-7; 8 positions agree with TRBD1. The germline gives CDR1 SQVTM, CDR2 ANQGSEA. This CDR3 has 17 residues. V trimming: 0 bases; J trimming: 4 bases; junction bases outside the gene matches: 14.

V is TRBV7-9 and J is TRBJ1-4; D call uncertain. In germline, CDR1 is SEHNR, CDR2 FQNEAQ (reference sequence). This CDR3 has 14 amino acids. Trimming stripped 4 bases from V and 3 bases from J, with 9 bases between. DNA for the CDR3: TGTGCCAGCAGCTCTGTTTTACCTAATGAAAAACTGTTTTTT. Protein sequence: CASSSVLPNEKLFF.

The chain combines TRBV6-5 with TRBJ1-6; D is ambiguous. CDR3 length: 15 residues. Per the germline V gene, CDR1 is MNHEY and CDR2 is SVGAGI. Trimming removed 6 bases at V and 12 bases at J, with 21 bases between. CDR3 nucleotides: TGTGCCAGCAGCCTTAGCCTGTCGCGGCTGGAACCCCTCCACTTT. Translating gives CASSLSLSRLEPLHF.

The chain uses TRBV27 and TRBJ2-2; D gene uncertain. CDR1 and CDR2 from the germline V gene are MNHEY and SMNVEV (reference sequence). Trimming took 3 bases from V and 3 from J, leaving 5 bases between them. This CDR3 has 13 amino acids. DNA for the CDR3: TGTGCCAGCAGTTTCCGCGACACCGGGGAGCTGTTTTTT. This encodes CASSFRDTGELFF.

The rearrangement links TRBV6-5 to TRBJ2-7; TRBD1 might be the D (6 bases). Trimming cost V 0 bases and J 4 bases, with 10 bases left between them. The CDR3 has 14 amino acids. From germline, CDR1 is MNHEY and CDR2 SVGAGI. CDR3 in DNA: TGTGCCAGCAGTTACTCGCTGACAGGATACGAGCAGTACTTC. Translating gives CASSYSLTGYEQYF.

V is TRBV30 and J is TRBJ1-2; TRBD1 matches at 8 bases. The CDR3 length is 13 residues. Germline V gene sequence: CDR1 GTSNPN, CDR2 SVGIG (reference sequence). Trimming removed 3 bases from V and 4 bases from J; junction bases left unmatched: 4. Here the CDR3 DNA reads TGTGCCTGGAGGGGGACAGGAGGCTATGGCTACACCTTC. As protein: CAWRGTGGYGYTF.

The gene calls are TRBV5-6 and TRBJ1-4; D not certain. In germline, CDR1 is SGHDT, CDR2 YYEEEE. With 3 bases removed from V and 6 bases from J, the gap between germline ends came to 21 bases. The CDR3 is 17 residues long. The CDR3 coding sequence is TGTGCCAGCAGCTCTCTGGGCCTCCTAGGGAGTGATGAAAAACTGTTTTTT. Amino acids: CASSSLGLLGSDEKLFF.

V gene TRBV6-6 combines with J gene TRBJ2-1; 10 bases are a match to TRBD1. The germline gives CDR1 MNHNY, CDR2 SVGAGI (reference sequence). The CDR3 length is 15 residues. The trim removed 6 bases at V and 7 bases at J, leaving 9 bases unmatched. The CDR3 loop is CASRQPGQGSNEQFF. For the CDR3, the DNA is TGTGCCAGCAGACAGCCGGGACAGGGGAGTAATGAGCAGTTCTTC.

This clone was seen only once. The rearrangement uses TRBV29-1 and TRBJ2-1; unclear D gene. The CDR3 extends over 13 amino acids. Germline loops: CDR1 SQVTM, CDR2 ANQGSEA. V was clipped by 1 base and J by 8 bases, with 12 bases between them. The CDR3 DNA follows: TGCAGCGTTGAAGTCATCCCCGGCGATGAGCAGTTCTTC. Translation: CSVEVIPGDEQFF.

The chain recombines TRBV4-3 with TRBJ1-5; maybe TRBD1 (6 bases). The CDR3 consists of 16 residues. V was shortened by 2 bases and J by 3 bases, with 14 bases between the two germline ends. The germline V gene has CDR1 LGHNA and CDR2 YSLEER. The CDR3 sequence: CASSQMRGIHNQPQHF. CDR3 bases: TGCGCCAGCAGCCAAATGAGGGGGATCCACAATCAGCCCCAGCATTTT.

The CDR3 region has the DNA TGTGCCAGCAGCCTCGGGACAATTGGGACCCAGTACTTC. Residues: CASSLGTIGTQYF. The chain recombines TRBV6-5 with TRBJ2-5, with a weak D call TRBD1 (6 bases). The V end was cut by 6 bases, the J end by 7 bases, with 15 bases between. Germline V gene data show CDR1 as MNHEY and CDR2 as SVGAGI. CDR3 size: 13 residues.

This chain uses TRBV2 with TRBJ2-2, with D possibly TRBD2 on 5 matching bases. This CDR3 region has 12 residues. The germline V gene encodes CDR1 SNHLY and CDR2 FYNNEI. Between the trimmed V and J ends, which lost 7 bases and 7 bases, there was a span of 10 bases. DNA for the CDR3: TGTGCCAGCAACCGGGGTGACGGGGAGCTGTTTTTT. It translates to CASNRGDGELFF.

The chain recombines TRBV4-3 with TRBJ2-7, with 7 positions matching TRBD2. Germline CDR1 and CDR2: LGHNA and YSLEER. Trimming cost V 4 bases and J 3 bases; bases outside gene matches: 12. This CDR3 comprises 16 residues. CDR3 nucleotide sequence: TGCGCCAGCAGCCCCTCCCCCGGGACTATAAGCTACGAGCAGTACTTC. This gives the protein CASSPSPGTISYEQYF.

The V call is TRBV11-2, the J call TRBJ2-1, with D possibly being TRBD2 (5 bases). With 3 bases removed from V and 4 bases from J, the gap between germline ends came to 13 bases. The CDR3 runs 15 residues. CDR1 and CDR2 (germline): SGHAT, FQNNGV. CDR3 coding DNA: TGTGCCAGCAGCTTCCAGGTAGCGTCATACAATGAGCAGTTCTTC. Amino acids: CASSFQVASYNEQFF. The full variable domain, with the rest looked up from reference TRBV11-2 and TRBJ2-1, is EAGVAQSPRYKIIEKRQSVAFWCNPISGHATLYWYQQILGQGPKLLIQFQNNGVVDDSQLPKDRFSAERLKGVDSTLKIQPAKLEDSAVYLCASSFQVASYNEQFFGPGTRLTVL.

The chain carries TRBV7-9 and TRBJ2-2; D may be TRBD1 (5 bases). The CDR3 is 15 amino acids. Germline CDR1 SEHNR, CDR2 FQNEAQ (reference sequence). Trimming shortened V by 4 bases and J by 4 bases, and 13 bases separated the two germline ends. CDR3 nucleotides: TGTGCCAGCAGCTCCCCGATTGACAGCACCGGGGAGCTGTTTTTT. Protein: CASSSPIDSTGELFF.

The chain employs TRBV10-2 and TRBJ1-3; D gene ambiguous. The CDR3 is made up of 15 amino acids. V lost 4 bases to trimming and J lost 0 bases, with 10 bases between them. The germline CDR1 and CDR2 sequences are WSHSY and SAAADI. DNA for the CDR3: TGCGCCAGCAGTGTGGACCGATACTCTGGAAACACCATATATTTT. This codes for CASSVDRYSGNTIYF.

The gene calls are TRBV7-9 and TRBJ2-5; D may be TRBD1 or TRBD2 (5 bases each). Germline V gives CDR1 SEHNR, CDR2 FQNEAQ (reference sequence). The V end lost 3 bases, the J end lost 3 bases, and 14 bases lay between the germline ends. CDR3 size: 15 residues. CDR3 loop: CASSFNRDPEETQYF. The DNA for the CDR3 is TGTGCCAGCAGCTTTAACCGGGACCCGGAAGAGACCCAGTACTTC.

V usage is TRBV18 and J usage is TRBJ2-7; a weak D match, TRBD2 (5 bases). Trimming stripped 6 bases from V and 0 bases from J, with 6 bases between. CDR3 size: 12 residues. Germline V gene lookup returns CDR1 KGHSH and CDR2 LQKENI. This chain's CDR3 is CASSAGSYEQYF. The DNA for the CDR3 is TGTGCCAGCTCTGCGGGCTCCTACGAGCAGTACTTC.

This chain links TRBV29-1 with TRBJ1-1, with D unresolved. Trimming shortened V by 2 bases and J by 1 base, and 8 bases separated the two germline ends. This CDR3 spans 13 amino acids. Germline values: CDR1 SQVTM, CDR2 ANQGSEA. In DNA form, the CDR3 reads TGCAGCGTTGAACGTAGGGAGAACACTGAAGCTTTCTTT. Amino acid sequence: CSVERRENTEAFF.

The chain employs TRBV5-5 and TRBJ2-7; D perhaps matches TRBD2 (5 bases). The CDR3 sequence is 15 residues long. V shed 1 base and J shed 6 bases, with 17 bases lying between them. Germline V gene sequence: CDR1 SGHKS, CDR2 YYEKEE (reference sequence). The CDR3 sequence is CASSLMGAGVGEQYF. The CDR3 coding sequence is TGTGCCAGCAGCTTGATGGGCGCCGGGGTAGGCGAGCAGTACTTC.

A remark on this clone: This same CDR3 is encoded by further DNA sequences in the sample. The chain couples TRBV4-1 to TRBJ1-1; tentatively, D is TRBD1 (6 bases). The length of the CDR3 is 13 residues. V shed 3 bases and J shed 1 base, with 6 bases lying between them. Germline loops: CDR1 MGHRA, CDR2 YSYEKL. CDR3 DNA sequence: TGCGCCAGCAGCCAGGGACAGAACACTGAAGCTTTCTTT. Translating it yields CASSQGQNTEAFF.

This chain links TRBV10-3 with TRBJ2-2; no definite D call. The CDR3 totals 13 residues. In germline, CDR1 is ENHRY, CDR2 SYGVKD. The V end lost 2 bases, the J end lost 6 bases, and 7 bases lay between the germline ends. CDR3 in amino acids: CAISEPPPGELFF. DNA for the CDR3: TGTGCCATCAGTGAGCCTCCCCCCGGGGAGCTGTTTTTT.

As DNA, the CDR3 is TGTGCCAGTAGTATAGCCGGGACAGGGTCCAACGAGCAGTACTTC. Its translation: CASSIAGTGSNEQYF. The genes are TRBV19 and TRBJ2-7, with 9 bases lining up with TRBD1. Germline loops: CDR1 LNHDA, CDR2 SQIVND (reference sequence). The CDR3 spans 15 residues. Losses at the gene ends were 1 base for V and 5 bases for J; bases not matched to a gene: 6.

The rearrangement links TRBV9 to TRBJ2-4, with D perhaps matching TRBD2 (6 bases). Germline V gene data show CDR1 as SGDLS and CDR2 as YYNGEE. The CDR3 runs 13 residues. V dropped 4 bases and J dropped 7 bases, with 12 bases sitting between them. CDR3 protein: CASSSWGENIQYF. The CDR3 DNA reads as TGTGCCAGCAGCTCCTGGGGGGAGAACATTCAGTACTTC.

This chain joins TRBV28 and TRBJ2-7; 7 nucleotides line up with TRBD1. CDR1 and CDR2 (germline): MDHEN, SYDVKM. Unmatched junction bases numbered 17, after V lost 6 bases and J lost 3 bases. The CDR3 loop spans 17 amino acids. CDR3 sequence: CASSSVGTASSFYEQYF. The CDR3 nucleotides read TGTGCCAGCAGCTCCGTCGGGACAGCCTCCTCCTTCTACGAGCAGTACTTC.

This chain joins TRBV7-9 and TRBJ2-3; 9 bases agree with TRBD1. V dropped 4 bases and J dropped 1; count of bases not matched to a gene: 6. Per the germline V gene, CDR1 is SEHNR and CDR2 is FQNEAQ (reference sequence). The CDR3 runs to 16 residues. CDR3 nucleotide sequence: TGTGCCAGCAGCTACAGGACAGGGGCGGGCACAGATACGCAGTATTTT. Encoded protein: CASSYRTGAGTDTQYF.

The chain uses TRBV5-6 and TRBJ1-2, with a weak D call TRBD1 (6 bases). The germline V gene encodes CDR1 SGHDT and CDR2 YYEEEE. CDR3 length: 14 residues. Trimming shortened V by 4 bases and J by 5 bases, and 15 bases separated the two germline ends. The CDR3 DNA reads as TGTGCCAGCAGCCAGGGGAGGGGGAATTATGGCTACACCTTC. Protein: CASSQGRGNYGYTF.